This TCR beta chain was recorded in a study of vaccination and CD4 T cells after COVID-19. The sample's treatment: roughly 11-day PBMC culture with coronavirus spike peptide pools or control peptides (ViraFEST assay). For ViraFEST, peptide pools expanded antigen-specific T cells, after which the TCRs were sequenced. CD4+ T cells that had been cultured provided DNA sequenced with the Oncomine TCR Beta short-read assay. TCRdb ran MiXCR on the PCR reads and lists one entry per CDR3 protein. The repertoire consists of roughly 20,000 distinct CDR3 sequences, with 78% occurring once and the leading ten covering roughly 15%. There are 15 residues in the CDR3. The junction had 6 bases not matched to a gene; V was cut back by 0 bases and J by 2 bases. CDR1 and CDR2 (germline): DFQATT, SNEGSKA (reference sequence). As regards this clonotype: What it binds is unknown.

This receptor was identified in a human donor who received a COVID-19 vaccine. The V and J genes are TRBV20-1 and TRBJ2-7; 8 nucleotides line up with TRBD1. The sample consisted of CD4+ T cells from blood, cultured in vitro, taken after SARS-CoV-2 vaccination. The CDR3 spells CSARDLTGGAYEQYF. Here the CDR3 DNA reads TGCAGTGCTAGAGATCTCACAGGGGGTGCCTACGAGCAGTACTTC.